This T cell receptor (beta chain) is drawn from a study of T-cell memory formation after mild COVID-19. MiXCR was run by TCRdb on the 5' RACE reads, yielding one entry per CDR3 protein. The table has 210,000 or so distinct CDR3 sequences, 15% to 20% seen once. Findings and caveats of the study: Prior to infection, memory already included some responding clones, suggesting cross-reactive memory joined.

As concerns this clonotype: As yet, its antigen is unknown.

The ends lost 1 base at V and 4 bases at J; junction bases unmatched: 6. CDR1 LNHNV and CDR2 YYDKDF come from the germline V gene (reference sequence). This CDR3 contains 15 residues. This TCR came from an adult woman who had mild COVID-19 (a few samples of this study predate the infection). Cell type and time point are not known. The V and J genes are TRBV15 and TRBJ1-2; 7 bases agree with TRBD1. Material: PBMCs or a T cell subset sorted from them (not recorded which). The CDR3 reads CATSRGPGTVYGYTF. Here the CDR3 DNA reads TGTGCCACCAGCAGAGGCCCTGGGACAGTCTATGGCTACACCTTC.